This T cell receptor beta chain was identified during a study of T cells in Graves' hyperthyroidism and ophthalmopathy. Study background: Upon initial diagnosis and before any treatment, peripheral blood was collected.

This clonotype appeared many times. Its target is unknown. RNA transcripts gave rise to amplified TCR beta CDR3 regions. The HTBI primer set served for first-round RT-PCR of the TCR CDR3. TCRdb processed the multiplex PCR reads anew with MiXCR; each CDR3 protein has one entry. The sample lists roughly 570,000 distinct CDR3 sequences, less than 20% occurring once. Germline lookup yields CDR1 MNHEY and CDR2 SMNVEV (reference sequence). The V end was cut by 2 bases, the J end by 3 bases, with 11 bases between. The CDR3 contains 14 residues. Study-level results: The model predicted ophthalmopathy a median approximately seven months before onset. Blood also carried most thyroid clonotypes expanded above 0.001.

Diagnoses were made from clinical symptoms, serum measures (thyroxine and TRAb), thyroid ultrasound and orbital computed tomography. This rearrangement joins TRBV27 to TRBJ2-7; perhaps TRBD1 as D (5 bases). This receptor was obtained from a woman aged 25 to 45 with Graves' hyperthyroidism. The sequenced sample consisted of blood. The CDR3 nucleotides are TGTGCCAGCAGTTTAAGTCAGGGCGACTACGAGCAGTACTTC. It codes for CASSLSQGDYEQYF.